This T cell receptor (beta chain) was sequenced for a study of spatial heterogeneity in lung cancer. Time point reported: sample taken at primary tumor resection. Patients with untreated early-stage non-small cell lung cancer, numbering some 72, were the donors. Whole RNA was taken from tumor, nontumor lung or frozen PBMC; it was then sequenced unsorted. TCRdb ran MiXCR on the 5' RACE reads and lists one entry per CDR3 protein. Of about 23,000 distinct CDR3 sequences in the sample, around 4.6% were seen once. CDR1 is MNHNY and CDR2 is SVGAGI in the germline V gene (reference sequence). V lost 8 bases, J lost 4 bases, and 11 bases lay in between. CDR3 length: 12 amino acids.

The TCR originated in a male donor with early-stage non-small cell lung cancer. The sample consisted of PBMCs, taken at surgery. This rearrangement joins TRBV6-6 to TRBJ1-1; D is possibly TRBD1 (5 bases). Here the CDR3 reads CASERRGTEAFF. CDR3 sequence (DNA): TGTGCCAGCGAGAGAAGGGGCACTGAAGCTTTCTTT.